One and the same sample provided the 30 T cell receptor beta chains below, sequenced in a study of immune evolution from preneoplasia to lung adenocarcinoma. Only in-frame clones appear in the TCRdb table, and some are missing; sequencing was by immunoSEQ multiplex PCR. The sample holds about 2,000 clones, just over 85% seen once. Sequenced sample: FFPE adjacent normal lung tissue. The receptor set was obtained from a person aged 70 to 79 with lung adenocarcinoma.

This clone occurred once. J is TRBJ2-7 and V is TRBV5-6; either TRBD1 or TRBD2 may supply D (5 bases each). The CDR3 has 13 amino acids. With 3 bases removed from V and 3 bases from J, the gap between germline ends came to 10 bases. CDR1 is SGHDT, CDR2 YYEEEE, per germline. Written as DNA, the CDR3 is TGTGCCAGCAGCTGGGGACGGAGCTACGAGCAGTACTTC. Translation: CASSWGRSYEQYF. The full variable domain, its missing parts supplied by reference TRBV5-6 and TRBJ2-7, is DAGVTQSPTHLIKTRGQQVTLRCSPKSGHDTVSWYQQALGQGPQFIFQYYEEEERQRGNFPDRFSGHQFPNYSSELNVNALLLGDSALYLCASSWGRSYEQYFGPGTRLTVT.

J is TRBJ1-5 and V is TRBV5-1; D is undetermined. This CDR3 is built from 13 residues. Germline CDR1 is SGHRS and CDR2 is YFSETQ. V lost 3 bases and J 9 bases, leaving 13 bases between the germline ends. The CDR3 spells CASSSDTGRPQHF. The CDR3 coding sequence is TGCGCCAGCAGCTCCGACACCGGTCGGCCCCAGCATTTT.

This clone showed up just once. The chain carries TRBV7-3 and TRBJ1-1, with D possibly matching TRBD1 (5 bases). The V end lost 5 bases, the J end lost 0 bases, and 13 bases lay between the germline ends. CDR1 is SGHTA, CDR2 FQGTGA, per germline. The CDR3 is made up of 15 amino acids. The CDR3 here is CASSLGASMNTEAFF. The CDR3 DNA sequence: TGTGCCAGCAGCCTTGGGGCGAGTATGAACACTGAAGCTTTCTTT.

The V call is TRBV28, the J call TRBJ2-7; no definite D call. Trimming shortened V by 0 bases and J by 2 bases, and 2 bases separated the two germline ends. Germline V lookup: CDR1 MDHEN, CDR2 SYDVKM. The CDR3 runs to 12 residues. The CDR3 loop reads CASSLWPYEQYF. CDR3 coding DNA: TGTGCCAGCAGTTTATGGCCCTACGAGCAGTACTTC.

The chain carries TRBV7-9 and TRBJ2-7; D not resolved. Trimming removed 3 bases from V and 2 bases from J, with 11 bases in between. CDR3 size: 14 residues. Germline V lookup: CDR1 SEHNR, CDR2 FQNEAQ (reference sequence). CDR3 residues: CASSLGQFTYEQYF. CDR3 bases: TGTGCCAGCAGCTTGGGTCAGTTTACCTACGAGCAGTACTTC.

The CDR3 spells CASSLAGQGFTDTQYF. In nucleotides, the CDR3 is TGTGCCAGCAGCTTGGCTGGACAGGGGTTCACAGATACGCAGTATTTT. This rearrangement joins TRBV5-8 to TRBJ2-3; 9 nucleotides align to TRBD1. Germline V lookup: CDR1 SGHTS, CDR2 YDEGEE. With 0 bases clipped from V and 2 bases from J, the junction kept 4 bases outside the gene matches. This CDR3 spans 16 amino acids.

The CDR3 DNA sequence: TGTGCCAGCAGCCCAACCCCCTCGACAGCAGAGGGGCGTGATCATGGCTACACCTTC. The encoded protein is CASSPTPSTAEGRDHGYTF. The V call is TRBV6-7, the J call TRBJ1-2; TRBD1 might be the D (5 bases). TRBV6-7 is filed as an ORF, its function uncertain. The CDR3 is 19 amino acids. V lost 6 bases, J lost 6 bases, and 32 bases lay in between.

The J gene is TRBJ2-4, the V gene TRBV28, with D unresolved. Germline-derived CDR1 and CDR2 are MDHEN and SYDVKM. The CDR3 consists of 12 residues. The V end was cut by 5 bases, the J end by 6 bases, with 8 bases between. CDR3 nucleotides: TGTGCCAGCAGTGTTGGCGGAAACATTCAGTACTTC. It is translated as CASSVGGNIQYF.

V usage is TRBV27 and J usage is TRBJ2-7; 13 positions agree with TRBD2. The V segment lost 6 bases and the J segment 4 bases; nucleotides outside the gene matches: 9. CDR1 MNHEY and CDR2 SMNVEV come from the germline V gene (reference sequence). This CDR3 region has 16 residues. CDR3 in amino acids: CASRGGTSGVQYEQYF. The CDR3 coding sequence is TGTGCCAGCAGGGGAGGGACTAGCGGGGTCCAGTACGAGCAGTACTTC.

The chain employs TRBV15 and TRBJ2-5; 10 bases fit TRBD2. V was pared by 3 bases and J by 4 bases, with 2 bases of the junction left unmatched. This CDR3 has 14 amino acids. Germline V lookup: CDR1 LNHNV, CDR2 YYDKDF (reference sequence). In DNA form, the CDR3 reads TGTGCCACCAGCAGCCCTAGCGGGGGAGAGACCCAGTACTTC. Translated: CATSSPSGGETQYF.

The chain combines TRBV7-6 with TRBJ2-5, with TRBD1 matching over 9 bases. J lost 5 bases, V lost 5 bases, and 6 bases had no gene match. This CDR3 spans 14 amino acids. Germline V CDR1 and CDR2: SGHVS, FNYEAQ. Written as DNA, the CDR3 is TGTGCCAGCAGCCTGGGACAGGGCTGGGAGACCCAGTACTTC. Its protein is CASSLGQGWETQYF.

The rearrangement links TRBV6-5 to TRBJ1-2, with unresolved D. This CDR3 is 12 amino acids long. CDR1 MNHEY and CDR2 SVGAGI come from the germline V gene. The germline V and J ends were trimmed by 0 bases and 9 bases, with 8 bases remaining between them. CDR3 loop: CASSYSGLSYTF. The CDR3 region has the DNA TGTGCCAGCAGTTACTCGGGTCTGAGCTACACCTTC.

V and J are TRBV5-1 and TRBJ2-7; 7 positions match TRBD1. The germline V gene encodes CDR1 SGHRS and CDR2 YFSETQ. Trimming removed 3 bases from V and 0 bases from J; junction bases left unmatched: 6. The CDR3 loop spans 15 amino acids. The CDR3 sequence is CASSSGTAYSYEQYF. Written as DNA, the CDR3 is TGCGCCAGCAGCTCCGGGACAGCCTACTCCTACGAGCAGTACTTC.

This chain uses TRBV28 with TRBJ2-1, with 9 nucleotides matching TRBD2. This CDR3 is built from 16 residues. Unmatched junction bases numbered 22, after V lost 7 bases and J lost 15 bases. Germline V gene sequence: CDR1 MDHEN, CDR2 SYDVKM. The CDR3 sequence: CASNPGGGGSGALGFF. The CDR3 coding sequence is TGTGCCAGCAACCCGGGCGGGGGGGGTAGCGGGGCCCTCGGGTTCTTC.

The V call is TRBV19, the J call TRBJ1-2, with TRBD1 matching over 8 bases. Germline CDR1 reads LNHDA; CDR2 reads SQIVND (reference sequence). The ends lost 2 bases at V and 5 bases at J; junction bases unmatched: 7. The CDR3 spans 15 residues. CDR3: CASSITGGTRYGYTF. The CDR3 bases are TGTGCCAGTAGTATAACAGGGGGTACAAGATATGGCTACACCTTC.

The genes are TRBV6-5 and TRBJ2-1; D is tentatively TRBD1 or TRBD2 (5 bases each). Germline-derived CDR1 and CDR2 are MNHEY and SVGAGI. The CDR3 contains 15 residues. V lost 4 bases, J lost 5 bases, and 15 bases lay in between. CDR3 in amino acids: CASSSRGVRDNEQFF. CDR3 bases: TGTGCCAGCAGTTCTCGAGGGGTAAGGGACAATGAGCAGTTCTTC.

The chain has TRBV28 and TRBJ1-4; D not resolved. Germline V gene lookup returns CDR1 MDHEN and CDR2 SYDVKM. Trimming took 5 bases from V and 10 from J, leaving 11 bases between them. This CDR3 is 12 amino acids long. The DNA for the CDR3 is TGTGCCAGCAGTCCCCCCCGAGGAAAACTGTTTTTT. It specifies CASSPPRGKLFF. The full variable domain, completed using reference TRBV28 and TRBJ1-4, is DVKVTQSSRYLVKRTGEKVFLECVQDMDHENMFWYRQDPGLGLRLIYFSYDVKMKEKGDIPEGYSVSREKKERFSLILESASTNQTSMYLCASSPPRGKLFFGSGTQLSVL.

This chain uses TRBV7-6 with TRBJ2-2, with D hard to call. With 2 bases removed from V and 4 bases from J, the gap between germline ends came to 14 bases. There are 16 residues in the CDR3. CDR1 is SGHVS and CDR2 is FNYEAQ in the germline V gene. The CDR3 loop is CASSLLGSPLTGELFF. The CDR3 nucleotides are TGTGCCAGCAGCTTATTGGGCTCTCCTCTCACCGGGGAGCTGTTTTTT.

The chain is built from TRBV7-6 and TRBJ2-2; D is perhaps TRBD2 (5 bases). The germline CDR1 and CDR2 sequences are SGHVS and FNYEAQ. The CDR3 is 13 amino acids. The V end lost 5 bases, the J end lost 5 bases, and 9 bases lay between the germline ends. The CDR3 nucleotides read TGTGCCAGCAGCCCTCCGGGAACCGGGGAGCTGTTTTTT. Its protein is CASSPPGTGELFF.

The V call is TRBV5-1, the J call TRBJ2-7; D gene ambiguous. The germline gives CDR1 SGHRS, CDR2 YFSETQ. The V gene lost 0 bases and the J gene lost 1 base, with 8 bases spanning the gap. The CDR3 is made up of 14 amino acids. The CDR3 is CASSLGHGSYEQYF. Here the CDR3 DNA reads TGCGCCAGCAGCTTGGGACACGGGTCCTACGAGCAGTACTTC.

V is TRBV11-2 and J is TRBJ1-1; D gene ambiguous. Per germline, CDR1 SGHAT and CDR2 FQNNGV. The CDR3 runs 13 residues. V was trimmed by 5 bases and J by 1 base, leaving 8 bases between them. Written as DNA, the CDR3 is TGTGCCAGCAGCCGGACGGAGAACACTGAAGCTTTCTTT. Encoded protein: CASSRTENTEAFF.

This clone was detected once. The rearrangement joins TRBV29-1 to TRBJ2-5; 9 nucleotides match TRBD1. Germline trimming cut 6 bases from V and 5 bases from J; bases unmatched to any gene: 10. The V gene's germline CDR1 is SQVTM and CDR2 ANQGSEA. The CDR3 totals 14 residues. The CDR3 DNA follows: TGCAGCGTGATCCGGGACAGGGCTTGGGAGACCCAGTACTTC. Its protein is CSVIRDRAWETQYF.

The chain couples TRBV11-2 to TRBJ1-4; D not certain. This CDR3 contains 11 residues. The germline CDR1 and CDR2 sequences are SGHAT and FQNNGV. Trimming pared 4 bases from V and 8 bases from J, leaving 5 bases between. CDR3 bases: TGTGCCAGCAGCTCCTCCGAAAAACTGTTTTTT. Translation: CASSSSEKLFF.

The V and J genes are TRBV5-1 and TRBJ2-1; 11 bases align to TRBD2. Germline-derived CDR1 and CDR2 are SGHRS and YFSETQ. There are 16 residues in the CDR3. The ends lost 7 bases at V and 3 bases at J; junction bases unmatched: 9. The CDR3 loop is CASVYLAGGDYNEQFF. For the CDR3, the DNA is TGCGCCAGCGTATATCTAGCGGGAGGTGACTACAATGAGCAGTTCTTC.

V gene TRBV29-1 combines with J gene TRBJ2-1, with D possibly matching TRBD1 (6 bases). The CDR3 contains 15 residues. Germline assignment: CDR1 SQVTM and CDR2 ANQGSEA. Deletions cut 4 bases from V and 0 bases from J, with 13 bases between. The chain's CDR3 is CSVGGQTSSYNEQFF. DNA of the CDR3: TGCAGCGTTGGGGGACAAACGAGCTCCTACAATGAGCAGTTCTTC.

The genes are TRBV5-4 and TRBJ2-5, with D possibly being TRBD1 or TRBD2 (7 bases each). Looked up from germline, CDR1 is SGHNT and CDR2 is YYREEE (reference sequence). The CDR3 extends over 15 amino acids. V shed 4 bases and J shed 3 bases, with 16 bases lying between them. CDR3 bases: TGTGCCAGCAGCCAGGGGGGGGAGAAAAAAGAGACCCAGTACTTC. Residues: CASSQGGEKKETQYF.

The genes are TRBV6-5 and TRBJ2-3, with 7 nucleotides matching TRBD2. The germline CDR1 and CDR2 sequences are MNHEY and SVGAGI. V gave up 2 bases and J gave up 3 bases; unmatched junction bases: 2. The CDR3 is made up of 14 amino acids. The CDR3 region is CASSYAGRTDTQYF. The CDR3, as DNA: TGTGCCAGCAGTTACGCCGGGAGGACAGATACGCAGTATTTT.

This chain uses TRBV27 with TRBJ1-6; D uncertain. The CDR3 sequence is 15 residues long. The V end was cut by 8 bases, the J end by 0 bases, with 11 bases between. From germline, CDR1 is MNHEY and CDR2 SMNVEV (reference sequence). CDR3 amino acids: CASQPVNSYNSPLHF. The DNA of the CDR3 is TGTGCCAGCCAACCAGTAAACTCCTATAATTCACCCCTCCACTTT.

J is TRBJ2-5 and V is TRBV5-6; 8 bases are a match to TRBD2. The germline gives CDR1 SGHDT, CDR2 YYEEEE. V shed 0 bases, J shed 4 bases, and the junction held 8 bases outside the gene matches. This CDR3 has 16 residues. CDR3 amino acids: CASSLAERERLETQYF. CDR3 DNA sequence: TGTGCCAGCAGCTTGGCCGAGCGGGAGAGGCTAGAGACCCAGTACTTC.

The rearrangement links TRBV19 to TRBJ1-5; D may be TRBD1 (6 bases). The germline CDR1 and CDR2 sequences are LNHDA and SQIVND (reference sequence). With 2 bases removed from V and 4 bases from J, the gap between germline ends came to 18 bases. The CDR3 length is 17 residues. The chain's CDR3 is CASSIRPQGGGNQPQHF. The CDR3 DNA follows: TGTGCCAGTAGTATACGACCACAGGGAGGTGGAAATCAGCCCCAGCATTTT.